This T cell receptor beta chain was retrieved from a study of blood T cell repertoires in COVID-19. Study information: Whether acute or convalescent, the COVID-19 samples came from the United States, Italy and Spain. Sample material is recorded as cDNA or gDNA derived from T cells, B-cell-depleted T cells, or PBMCs.

To note about this clone: Other DNA sequences in this sample translate to the same CDR3.

This CDR3 has 12 amino acids. V dropped 5 bases and J dropped 3 bases, with 8 bases sitting between them. TCRdb's table, derived via immunoSEQ multiplex PCR, lists solely in-frame clones and lacks some. The data hold roughly 20,000 clones, with about 87% observed a single time. Material for sequencing was peripheral blood. This clonotype was obtained from a human donor in a cohort sampled during active COVID-19. V usage is TRBV12-3 or TRBV12-4 and J usage is TRBJ2-7, with a weak D call TRBD2 (5 bases). Here the CDR3 reads CASSPAGYEQYF. The DNA for the CDR3 is TGTGCCAGCAGTCCCGCGGGCTACGAGCAGTACTTC.